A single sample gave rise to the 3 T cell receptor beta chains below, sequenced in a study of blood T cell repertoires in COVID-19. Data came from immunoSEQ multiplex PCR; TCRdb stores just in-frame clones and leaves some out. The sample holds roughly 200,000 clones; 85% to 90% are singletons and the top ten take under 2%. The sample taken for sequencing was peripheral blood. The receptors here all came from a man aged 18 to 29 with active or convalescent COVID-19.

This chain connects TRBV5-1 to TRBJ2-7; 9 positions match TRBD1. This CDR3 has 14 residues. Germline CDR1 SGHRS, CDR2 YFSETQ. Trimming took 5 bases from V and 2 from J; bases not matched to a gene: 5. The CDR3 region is CASSTGTGPYEQYF. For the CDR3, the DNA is TGCGCCAGCAGTACCGGGACAGGGCCCTACGAGCAGTACTTC.

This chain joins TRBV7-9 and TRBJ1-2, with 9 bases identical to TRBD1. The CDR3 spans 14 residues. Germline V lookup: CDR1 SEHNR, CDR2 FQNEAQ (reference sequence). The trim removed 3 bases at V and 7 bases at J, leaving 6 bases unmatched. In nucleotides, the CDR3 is TGTGCCAGCAGCTTTGGGGACAGGGTTAGTGGCTACACCTTC. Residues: CASSFGDRVSGYTF.

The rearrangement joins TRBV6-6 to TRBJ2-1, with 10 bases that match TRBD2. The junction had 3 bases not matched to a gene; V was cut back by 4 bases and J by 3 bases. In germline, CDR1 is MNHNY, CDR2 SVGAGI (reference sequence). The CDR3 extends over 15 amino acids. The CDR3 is CASSSLAGVYNEQFF. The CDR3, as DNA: TGTGCCAGCAGTTCCCTAGCGGGGGTCTACAATGAGCAGTTCTTC.